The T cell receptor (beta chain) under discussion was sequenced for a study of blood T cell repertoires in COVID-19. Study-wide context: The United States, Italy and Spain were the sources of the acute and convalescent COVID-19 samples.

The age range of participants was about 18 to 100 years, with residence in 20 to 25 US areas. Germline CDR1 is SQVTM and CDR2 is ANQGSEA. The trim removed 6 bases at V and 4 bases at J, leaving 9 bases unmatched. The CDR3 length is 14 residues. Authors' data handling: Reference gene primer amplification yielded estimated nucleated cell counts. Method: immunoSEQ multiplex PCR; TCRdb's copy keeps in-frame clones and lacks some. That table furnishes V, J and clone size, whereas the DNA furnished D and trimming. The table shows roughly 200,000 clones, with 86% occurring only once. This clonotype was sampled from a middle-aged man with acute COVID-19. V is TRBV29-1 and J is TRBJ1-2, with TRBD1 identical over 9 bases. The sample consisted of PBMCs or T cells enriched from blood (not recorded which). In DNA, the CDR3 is TGCAGCGTCATCCGGGACAGGGCCCTCTATGGCTACACCTTC. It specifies CSVIRDRALYGYTF.